This T cell receptor (beta chain) was found in a study of blood T cell repertoires in COVID-19. Profiling relied on immunoSEQ multiplex PCR, and the TCRdb table lists in-frame clones only, not all of them. This table holds over 250,000 clones, roughly 85% found once. This CDR3 is 13 amino acids long. V was clipped by 4 bases and J by 6 bases, with 11 bases between them. Per the germline V gene, CDR1 is PRHDT and CDR2 is FYEKMQ (reference sequence). The sequence derives from a man aged 50-59 years with active or convalescent COVID-19. V gene TRBV13 combines with J gene TRBJ2-3; TRBD1 is a possible D gene (6 bases). The sequencing input was peripheral blood. The CDR3 DNA reads TGTGCCAGCAGCTCCAGGGGTAGCGATACGCAGTATTTT. Translation: CASSSRGSDTQYF.